This passage covers 21 T cell receptor beta chains from one sample sequenced in a study of sequential checkpoint blockade in melanoma. The treatment here: randomized to nivolumab then ipilimumab (arm A) or the reverse (arm B). Clones were read by immunoSEQ multiplex PCR, and TCRdb kept only the in-frame ones, dropping some. The sample has about 5,500 clones, about a sixth seen once. This specimen consisted of tumor tissue (inferred from file names), obtained from a patient given nivolumab and ipilimumab in sequence. These receptors came from a human donor with melanoma.

This chain uses TRBV6-8 with TRBJ2-3; D call uncertain. CDR1 is MNHGY, CDR2 SAAAGT, per germline. This CDR3 is 15 amino acids long. Deletions cut 0 bases from V and 4 bases from J, with 11 bases between. The CDR3 nucleotides read TGTGCCAGCAGTTACTCGTCTCGGTTAGCAGATACGCAGTATTTT. Encoded protein: CASSYSSRLADTQYF.

The chain recombines TRBV23-1 with TRBJ1-2; no firm D call. TRBV23-1 belongs to the ORF category, with a function that is uncertain. This CDR3 is 16 amino acids long. The germline V and J ends were trimmed by 0 bases and 1 base, with 12 bases remaining between them. As DNA, the CDR3 is TGCGCCAGCAGTCAATCGCACACAGTTTATAACTATGGCTACACCTTC. It yields the protein CASSQSHTVYNYGYTF.

J is TRBJ2-7 and V is TRBV9, with D possibly matching TRBD2 (6 bases). This CDR3 is 13 amino acids long. CDR1 SGDLS and CDR2 YYNGEE come from the germline V gene. Trimming took off 0 bases at V and 5 bases at J, with 9 bases between the two ends. Written as DNA, the CDR3 is TGTGCCAGCAGCGTAGAGACGGGGGACGAGCAGTACTTC. Translating it yields CASSVETGDEQYF.

The gene calls are TRBV2 and TRBJ1-1; TRBD1 agrees at 8 bases. V was clipped by 3 bases and J by 4 bases; unmatched bases: 10. Germline lookup yields CDR1 SNHLY and CDR2 FYNNEI. The CDR3 has 16 residues. This CDR3 reads CASSDGRTGSVTEAFF. CDR3 DNA sequence: TGTGCCAGCAGTGATGGGAGGACAGGGTCGGTCACTGAAGCTTTCTTT.

This clone appeared many times. This chain connects TRBV11-3 to TRBJ1-6; D may be TRBD1 (6 bases). The V gene's germline CDR1 is SGHNT and CDR2 YENEEA. V was cut by 4 bases and J by 0 bases, with 16 bases left in between. The CDR3 covers 18 residues. CDR3 region: CASSSRGGEGSYNSPLHF. The DNA of the CDR3 is TGTGCCAGCAGCTCGAGGGGGGGCGAAGGCTCCTATAATTCACCCCTCCACTTT.

This clone was found a few times. Here the CDR3 reads CASSQITGEVGEKLFF. The CDR3 DNA reads TGTGCCAGCAGCCAAATAACAGGGGAAGTGGGTGAAAAACTGTTTTTT. The rearrangement joins TRBV11-3 to TRBJ1-4, with TRBD1 matching 7 bases. CDR1 SGHNT and CDR2 YENEEA come from the germline V gene. The CDR3 is 16 residues long. After removal of 5 bases from V and 7 bases from J, the junction contained 13 bases not matched to a gene.

This chain connects TRBV7-1 to TRBJ2-7; D might be TRBD2 (6 bases). Being an ORF, TRBV7-1 has a function that is uncertain. Trimming removed 6 bases at V and 7 bases at J, with 16 bases between. The CDR3 is 13 amino acids. The CDR3: CASSYVPGGEQYF. CDR3 bases: TGTGCCAGCAGTTACGTCCCTGGAGGGGAGCAGTACTTC.

This rearrangement joins TRBV5-1 to TRBJ2-5; 9 bases fit TRBD2. Germline lookup yields CDR1 SGHRS and CDR2 YFSETQ. The length of the CDR3 is 16 residues. V lost 0 bases to trimming and J lost 5 bases; unmatched junction nucleotides: 8. The CDR3 is CASSLDRGGAGETQYF. CDR3 DNA sequence: TGCGCCAGCAGCTTGGATCGCGGGGGGGCCGGGGAGACCCAGTACTTC. Based on the CDR3 plus reference TRBV5-1 and TRBJ2-5, the full variable domain is KAGVTQTPRYLIKTRGQQVTLSCSPISGHRSVSWYQQTPGQGLQFLFEYFSETQRNKGNFPGRFSGRQFSNSRSEMNVSTLELGDSALYLCASSLDRGGAGETQYFGPGTRLLVL.

The V call is TRBV5-1, the J call TRBJ1-2; D gene ambiguous. Deletions cut 1 base from V and 6 bases from J, with 13 bases between. Germline V CDR1 and CDR2: SGHRS, YFSETQ. The CDR3 covers 14 residues. CDR3 in amino acids: CASSLNPRTDGYTF. CDR3 DNA: TGCGCCAGCAGCTTGAACCCCAGAACAGATGGCTACACCTTC.

This clone appeared many times. The rearrangement joins TRBV11-3 to TRBJ1-4, with D perhaps TRBD1 (5 bases). Germline V CDR1 and CDR2: SGHNT, YENEEA. The CDR3 sequence is 14 residues long. Trimming took 5 bases from V and 4 from J, leaving 11 bases between them. Here the CDR3 reads CASSPGHGNEKLFF. The CDR3, as DNA: TGTGCCAGCAGCCCCGGACACGGTAATGAAAAACTGTTTTTT.

This clone was detected ten times or more. The chain recombines TRBV11-3 with TRBJ1-6; 10 positions match TRBD1. The J segment lost 2 bases and the V segment lost 4 bases, leaving 8 bases of the junction unmatched. This CDR3 region has 18 residues. Germline V gene data show CDR1 as SGHNT and CDR2 as YENEEA. The CDR3 DNA reads TGTGCCAGCAGCTCGGGACAGGGGTGGTTGACCTATAATTCACCCCTCCACTTT. This gives the protein CASSSGQGWLTYNSPLHF.

This clone turned up a few times. The chain links TRBV28 to TRBJ2-7; D could derive from TRBD1 or TRBD2 (6 bases each). Trimming left V 0 bases short and J 2 bases short, with 11 bases between. Germline-derived CDR1 and CDR2 are MDHEN and SYDVKM. The CDR3 consists of 15 residues. CDR3 nucleotide sequence: TGTGCCAGCAGTTTATGGGTCGGGGGCGCCTACGAGCAGTACTTC. Translating gives CASSLWVGGAYEQYF.

This clone was found a few times. The chain employs TRBV28 and TRBJ1-1; D gene unclear. This CDR3 contains 13 residues. Per the germline V gene, CDR1 is MDHEN and CDR2 is SYDVKM. The V end was cut by 5 bases, the J end by 0 bases, with 7 bases between. CDR3 region: CASSPRMNTEAFF. In nucleotides, the CDR3 is TGTGCCAGCAGTCCTCGTATGAACACTGAAGCTTTCTTT. Full variable domain (rest looked up from reference TRBV28 and TRBJ1-1): DVKVTQSSRYLVKRTGEKVFLECVQDMDHENMFWYRQDPGLGLRLIYFSYDVKMKEKGDIPEGYSVSREKKERFSLILESASTNQTSMYLCASSPRMNTEAFFGQGTRLTVV.

For the CDR3, the DNA is TGTGCCAGCTCACAATCCCTAGAGGACCCTTTAGCAACTAATGAAAAACTGTTTTTT. This codes for CASSQSLEDPLATNEKLFF. This sequence joins TRBV18 and TRBJ1-4; D not certain. CDR3 length equals 19 residues. V lost 4 bases and J lost 0, with 21 bases in between. Germline-derived CDR1 and CDR2 are KGHSH and LQKENI. The complete variable domain, with remaining parts taken from reference TRBV18 and TRBJ1-4, reads NAGVMQNPRHLVRRRGQEARLRCSPMKGHSHVYWYRQLPEEGLKFMVYLQKENIIDESGMPKERFSAEFPKEGPSILRIQQVVRGDSAAYFCASSQSLEDPLATNEKLFFGSGTQLSVL.

The chain links TRBV6-8 to TRBJ2-6; no reliable D call. The CDR3 sequence is 15 residues long. From germline, CDR1 is MNHGY and CDR2 SAAAGT. V lost 2 bases and J 2 bases, leaving 7 bases between the germline ends. The CDR3 region is CASSYKGAGANVLTF. DNA of the CDR3: TGTGCCAGCAGTTACAAGGGCGCTGGGGCCAACGTCCTGACTTTC.

The V call is TRBV30, the J call TRBJ1-2; weak D call: TRBD1 (5 bases). Trimming left V 6 bases short and J 9 bases short, with 17 bases between. The CDR3 runs to 12 residues. Germline values: CDR1 GTSNPN, CDR2 SVGIG (reference sequence). In nucleotides, the CDR3 is TGTGCCTGCTCCGGGACTCCAAGGAGCTACACCTTC. Its protein is CACSGTPRSYTF.

This clone appeared a few times. This chain links TRBV6-8 with TRBJ1-5; possible D gene TRBD1, 5 bases. Trimming cost V 5 bases and J 6 bases, with 11 bases left between them. The CDR3 loop spans 13 amino acids. Germline V gives CDR1 MNHGY, CDR2 SAAAGT. CDR3 bases: TGTGCCAGCAGTCAGACAGCGGTTCAGCCCCAGCATTTT. Translation gives CASSQTAVQPQHF.

In its sample, this clone was seen a few times. The J gene is TRBJ1-2, the V gene TRBV28; D unresolved. The CDR3 runs to 13 residues. Trimming shortened V by 2 bases and J by 2 bases, and 6 bases separated the two germline ends. Germline V lookup: CDR1 MDHEN, CDR2 SYDVKM. The CDR3 DNA is TGTGCCAGCAGTTTACCTGTCAACTATGGCTACACCTTC. Translating gives CASSLPVNYGYTF.

The V and J genes are TRBV29-1 and TRBJ2-7, with TRBD2 identical over 9 bases. The CDR3 extends over 13 amino acids. Germline assignment: CDR1 SQVTM and CDR2 ANQGSEA. V was clipped by 4 bases and J by 7 bases; unmatched bases: 8. CDR3 DNA: TGCAGCGTTGTATGGCTAGCGGGAAGTGAGCAGTACTTC. Protein: CSVVWLAGSEQYF.

This clone was observed a few times. J is TRBJ2-5 and V is TRBV9; D call uncertain. The V and J ends lost 5 bases and 1 base respectively, with 9 bases between them. This CDR3 region has 13 residues. Germline V gene sequence: CDR1 SGDLS, CDR2 YYNGEE. CDR3 in amino acids: CASSMTGQETQYF. For the CDR3, the DNA is TGTGCCAGCAGTATGACTGGCCAAGAGACCCAGTACTTC.

This clone was detected only a few times. This CDR3 reads CASSTSATGGAQETQYF. The DNA of the CDR3 is TGTGCCAGCAGCACCTCCGCGACAGGGGGTGCCCAAGAGACCCAGTACTTC. The V gene is TRBV9, the J gene TRBJ2-5, with 9 nucleotides matching TRBD1. CDR1 and CDR2 from the germline V gene are SGDLS and YYNGEE. The CDR3 loop spans 17 amino acids. Unmatched junction bases numbered 11, after V lost 4 bases and J lost 1 base.